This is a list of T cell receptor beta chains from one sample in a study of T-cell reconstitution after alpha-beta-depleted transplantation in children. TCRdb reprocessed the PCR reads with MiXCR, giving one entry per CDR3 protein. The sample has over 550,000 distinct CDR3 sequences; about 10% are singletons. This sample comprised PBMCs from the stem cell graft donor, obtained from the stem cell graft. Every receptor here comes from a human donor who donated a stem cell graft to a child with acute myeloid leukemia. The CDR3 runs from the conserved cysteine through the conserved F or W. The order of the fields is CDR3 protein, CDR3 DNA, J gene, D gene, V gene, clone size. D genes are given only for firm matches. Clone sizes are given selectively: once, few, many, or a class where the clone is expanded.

CSAPYMLATEAFF TGCAGTGCCCCTTATATGCTTGCCACTGAAGCTTTCTTT TRBJ1-1 NA TRBV20-1 many
CASSPTSRPYNEQFF TGTGCCAGCAGTCCCACCTCCCGGCCCTACAATGAGCAGTTCTTC TRBJ2-1 NA TRBV6-1 few
CASSVAGGGETQYF TGTGCCAGCAGCGTAGCAGGGGGTGGGGAGACCCAGTACTTC TRBJ2-5 TRBD1 TRBV9 many
CASSQGLSGELFF TGTGCCAGCAGCCAGGGCCTTTCCGGGGAGCTGTTTTTT TRBJ2-2 NA TRBV7-2 many
CASSLATQGWNSPLHF TGTGCCAGCAGCTTAGCGACGCAGGGTTGGAATTCACCCCTCCACTTT TRBJ1-6 NA TRBV7-9 NA
CSVDGGEGFSTDTQYF TGCAGCGTTGATGGGGGGGAGGGATTTAGCACAGATACGCAGTATTTT TRBJ2-3 TRBD2 TRBV29-1 many
CASSLLAGKSYNEQFF TGTGCCAGCAGTTTGCTGGCAGGCAAATCCTACAATGAGCAGTTCTTC TRBJ2-1 NA TRBV28 few
CASSGSGLAKNIQYF TGTGCCAGCAGCGGGAGCGGTCTAGCCAAAAACATTCAGTACTTC TRBJ2-4 NA TRBV6-1 NA
CAISESRQGDTQYF TGTGCCATCAGTGAGTCAAGACAGGGAGATACGCAGTATTTT TRBJ2-3 TRBD1 TRBV10-3 many
CASSIDGSYEQYF TGTGCCAGTAGTATTGACGGCTCCTACGAGCAGTACTTC TRBJ2-7 NA TRBV19 few
CASSFTTGSYEQYF TGTGCCAGCAGCTTCACGACAGGGTCCTACGAGCAGTACTTC TRBJ2-7 TRBD1 TRBV7-2 few
CASSQGRGETQYF TGTGCCAGCAGTCAGGGACGGGGAGAGACCCAGTACTTC TRBJ2-5 NA TRBV7-3 many
CASSLEVYEQFF TGTGCCAGCAGCTTAGAGGTCTATGAGCAGTTCTTC TRBJ2-1 NA TRBV7-9 few
CSVELLGGAHTDTQYF TGCAGCGTTGAATTGTTAGGAGGGGCGCACACAGATACGCAGTATTTT TRBJ2-3 NA TRBV29-1 NA
CASRTAGTGNYEQYF TGTGCCAGCAGGACCGCCGGGACAGGGAACTACGAGCAGTACTTC TRBJ2-7 TRBD1 TRBV6-2/TRBV6-3 NA
CASSLDRGNLLYNEQFF TGTGCCAGCAGTCTAGACAGGGGGAACCTCCTCTACAATGAGCAGTTCTTC TRBJ2-1 TRBD1 TRBV28 few
CASSGEGNTGELFF TGCGCCAGCAGCGGAGAAGGGAACACCGGGGAGCTGTTTTTT TRBJ2-2 NA TRBV5-1 many
CASSSNMNTEAFF TGTGCCAGCAGTTCCAATATGAACACTGAAGCTTTCTTT TRBJ1-1 NA TRBV12-3/TRBV12-4 NA
CASSPPFAQETQYF TGTGCCAGCTCACCACCCTTCGCCCAAGAGACCCAGTACTTC TRBJ2-5 NA TRBV18 many
CSASLPGGTDTQYF TGCAGTGCTAGTCTTCCGGGAGGAACAGATACGCAGTATTTT TRBJ2-3 TRBD2 TRBV20-1 few
CASSLSGAKGVNTEAFF TGTGCCAGCAGTTTATCGGGAGCCAAGGGAGTGAACACTGAAGCTTTCTTT TRBJ1-1 NA TRBV27 few
CASSPLSGGAGSYNEQFF TGTGCCAGCAGCCCCTTGTCGGGGGGAGCGGGATCCTACAATGAGCAGTTCTTC TRBJ2-1 NA TRBV12-1 many
CASSLVSTGTLVNIQYF TGTGCCAGCAGCTTGGTCTCGACCGGGACACTCGTAAACATTCAGTACTTC TRBJ2-4 NA TRBV5-6 few
CASSKGKGVSQFF TGTGCCAGCAGCAAGGGGAAGGGGGTATCGCAGTTCTTC TRBJ2-1 NA TRBV2 NA
CASSLGGTSGTYEQYF TGCGCCAGCAGCTTGGGAGGGACTAGCGGCACGTACGAGCAGTACTTC TRBJ2-7 TRBD2 TRBV5-1 many
CASSQEPLAGVNGEQFF TGCGCCAGCAGCCAAGAGCCACTAGCGGGAGTAAATGGTGAGCAGTTCTTC TRBJ2-1 TRBD2 TRBV4-3 few